Below, 31 T cell receptor beta chains from the same sample are listed, as sequenced in a study of T cells in Graves' hyperthyroidism and ophthalmopathy. The source material, RNA transcripts, was used to amplify TCR beta CDR3 regions. When the TCR CDR3 underwent first-round RT-PCR, the HTBI primer set was used. TCRdb re-called the multiplex PCR reads with MiXCR, one entry per CDR3 protein. The sample yields 330,000 or so distinct CDR3 sequences, roughly 20% seen once. The sequencing input was blood. The receptors come from a middle-aged woman with Graves' ophthalmopathy.

In this sample, this clonotype turned up many times. The chain couples TRBV6-2 or TRBV6-3 to TRBJ2-2; 12 bases are shared with TRBD1. CDR1 and CDR2 (germline): MNHEY, SVGEGT. Trimming cost V 6 bases and J 3 bases; bases outside gene matches: 11. The CDR3 extends over 18 amino acids. DNA of the CDR3: TGTGCCAGCAGCCCGGGACAGGGGGCGCTGGGTGACACCGGGGAGCTGTTTTTT. Translation: CASSPGQGALGDTGELFF.

This clonotype has at least ten counts. The chain recombines TRBV13 with TRBJ1-2, with 11 bases that match TRBD1. CDR1 is PRHDT and CDR2 is FYEKMQ in the germline V gene (reference sequence). V shed 2 bases, J shed 0 bases, and the junction held 5 bases outside the gene matches. The CDR3 consists of 17 residues. In DNA, the CDR3 is TGTGCCAGCAGCTTACGGACAGGGGGCTCTGCTAACTATGGCTACACCTTC. Translating it yields CASSLRTGGSANYGYTF. Supplemented by reference TRBV13 and TRBJ1-2, the full variable domain reads AAGVIQSPRHLIKEKRETATLKCYPIPRHDTVYWYQQGPGQDPQFLISFYEKMQSDKGSIPDRFSAQQFSDYHSELNMSSLELGDSALYFCASSLRTGGSANYGYTFGSGTRLTVV.

Many counts were recorded for this clonotype. This chain uses TRBV6-2 or TRBV6-3 with TRBJ2-2, with 9 bases fitting TRBD1. The CDR3 consists of 16 residues. The germline V gene has CDR1 MNHEY and CDR2 SVGEGT. The J segment lost 6 bases and the V segment lost 1 base, leaving 6 bases of the junction unmatched. The CDR3 DNA follows: TGTGCCAGCAGTTACTACGGGACAGGGTTGGCCGGGGAGCTGTTTTTT. Translating it yields CASSYYGTGLAGELFF.

The table lists this clonotype with many counts. The rearrangement links TRBV5-1 to TRBJ1-5; D possibly corresponds to TRBD1 (5 bases). Trimming stripped 4 bases from V and 0 bases from J, with 14 bases between. This CDR3 spans 16 amino acids. Per the germline V gene, CDR1 is SGHRS and CDR2 is YFSETQ. CDR3 region: CASSPGALYSNQPQHF. The CDR3 DNA reads as TGCGCCAGCAGCCCCGGGGCACTCTATAGCAATCAGCCCCAGCATTTT.

This clonotype was observed many times. The chain has TRBV7-2 and TRBJ2-4; tentative D call: TRBD1 (6 bases). The V end lost 3 bases, the J end lost 1 base, and 10 bases lay between the germline ends. From germline, CDR1 is SGHTA and CDR2 FQGNSA. The CDR3 runs 15 residues. The CDR3 sequence: CASSFPGAAKNIQYF. The CDR3 DNA follows: TGTGCCAGCAGCTTTCCAGGGGCGGCCAAAAACATTCAGTACTTC. Full variable domain (missing parts from reference TRBV7-2 and TRBJ2-4): GAGVSQSPSNKVTEKGKDVELRCDPISGHTALYWYRQSLGQGLEFLIYFQGNSAPDKSGLPSDRFSAERTGGSVSTLTIQRTQQEDSAVYLCASSFPGAAKNIQYFGAGTRLSVL.

The count of this clonotype is one. The CDR3 here is CASSFGRYYGYTF. The CDR3 DNA reads TGTGCCAGCAGTTTTGGTCGGTACTATGGCTACACCTTC. This chain connects TRBV12-3 or TRBV12-4 to TRBJ1-2; no firm D call. This CDR3 comprises 13 residues. The V end was cut by 3 bases, the J end by 3 bases, with 8 bases between.

The chain couples TRBV6-5 to TRBJ1-1; no firm D call. Germline V gene lookup returns CDR1 MNHEY and CDR2 SVGAGI. The CDR3 has 14 residues. Trimming pared 1 base from V and 1 base from J, leaving 7 bases between. The CDR3 DNA reads TGTGCCAGCAGTTACTTTTCCGGGAACACTGAAGCTTTCTTT. Translated: CASSYFSGNTEAFF.

Remarks on this clonotype: A junction end diverges from the germline sequence, so it may reflect a read error. This chain links TRBV7-2 with TRBJ1-2; 7 bases are shared with TRBD1. This CDR3 is 14 amino acids long. The germline CDR1 and CDR2 sequences are SGHTA and FQGNSA. The CDR3 DNA reads TGTGCCAGCAGCCCGGCGGGGACAGCATATGGCTACAGCTTC. Its translation: CASSPAGTAYGYSF.

At least ten counts were recorded for this clonotype. The chain uses TRBV20-1 and TRBJ2-2, with 14 bases fitting TRBD2. J lost 6 bases, V lost 3 bases, and 6 bases had no gene match. Looked up from germline, CDR1 is DFQATT and CDR2 is SNEGSKA (reference sequence). The CDR3 consists of 16 residues. CDR3 nucleotide sequence: TGCAGTGCTAGCGGGGGACTAGCGGGAGTAGCCGGGGAGCTGTTTTTT. This translates into CSASGGLAGVAGELFF.

The rearrangement links TRBV20-1 to TRBJ2-3, with 8 positions matching TRBD2. Looked up from germline, CDR1 is DFQATT and CDR2 is SNEGSKA (reference sequence). The V and J ends lost 3 bases and 2 bases, in that order; junction bases with no gene match: 13. The CDR3 is 17 residues long. The CDR3 loop reads CSASKLAGHAYTDTQYF. The CDR3 DNA sequence: TGCAGTGCTAGTAAGCTAGCGGGCCACGCGTACACAGATACGCAGTATTTT.

This clonotype was observed at least ten times. Sequence at one end of the junction differs from germline and may be a read error. The chain employs TRBV28 and TRBJ2-2; D tentatively fits TRBD1 or TRBD2 (5 bases each). Looked up from germline, CDR1 is MDHEN and CDR2 is SYDVKM. CDR3 length equals 13 residues. Here the CDR3 reads CVIGAPNTGELFF. CDR3 in DNA: TGCGTCATCGGGGCCCCGAACACCGGGGAGCTGTTTTTT.

This clonotype has ten or more counts. The chain couples TRBV20-1 to TRBJ2-2; TRBD1 agrees at 7 bases. The CDR3 has 14 residues. CDR1 DFQATT and CDR2 SNEGSKA come from the germline V gene (reference sequence). V lost 5 bases to trimming and J lost 1 base; unmatched junction nucleotides: 4. The CDR3 region has the DNA TGCAGTGCTCCAGGGGGTAGGAACACCGGGGAGCTGTTTTTT. It is translated as CSAPGGRNTGELFF.

In its sample, this clonotype was seen many times. This sequence joins TRBV4-1 and TRBJ1-1, with 9 positions matching TRBD1. The germline CDR1 and CDR2 sequences are MGHRA and YSYEKL. V was pared by 8 bases and J by 6 bases, with 1 base of the junction left unmatched. This CDR3 is 11 amino acids long. This CDR3 reads CASGQGSEAFF. The CDR3 DNA reads as TGCGCCAGCGGACAGGGGTCTGAAGCTTTCTTT.

This clonotype was recorded a few times. The J gene is TRBJ2-5, the V gene TRBV7-9; possible D gene TRBD2, 5 bases. Trimming stripped 5 bases from V and 5 bases from J, with 12 bases between. The CDR3 has 13 residues. Germline CDR1 and CDR2: SEHNR and FQNEAQ (reference sequence). CDR3 residues: CASSGGGRETQYF. The CDR3 nucleotides read TGTGCCAGCAGCGGAGGAGGTCGGGAGACCCAGTACTTC.

This clonotype was seen repeatedly, ten times or more. This chain connects TRBV20-1 to TRBJ2-7; no definite D call. The CDR3 totals 15 residues. Germline-derived CDR1 and CDR2 are DFQATT and SNEGSKA (reference sequence). The ends were cut back, 3 bases at V and 0 bases at J, with 15 bases in the middle. CDR3 sequence: CSASQSDLSSYEQYF. The CDR3 coding sequence is TGCAGTGCTAGCCAATCGGACCTATCCTCCTACGAGCAGTACTTC.

Ten or more counts support this clonotype. V and J are TRBV27 and TRBJ2-5, with TRBD1 matching over 12 bases. Germline V gives CDR1 MNHEY, CDR2 SMNVEV (reference sequence). The CDR3 is 14 residues long. With V trimmed by 6 bases and J by 9 bases, 8 bases remained unmatched. This chain's CDR3 is CASRPLGQGAAQYF. CDR3 DNA: TGTGCCAGCAGACCCCTGGGACAGGGGGCGGCCCAGTACTTC.

This clonotype came up many times. This rearrangement joins TRBV28 to TRBJ1-1; tentatively, D is TRBD1 (6 bases). Germline V gene data show CDR1 as MDHEN and CDR2 as SYDVKM. Trimming removed 4 bases at V and 0 bases at J, with 15 bases between. This CDR3 contains 16 residues. Here the CDR3 reads CASSSRRGGLNTEAFF. The DNA of the CDR3 is TGTGCCAGCAGTTCAAGACGGGGGGGGCTGAACACTGAAGCTTTCTTT.

Regarding this clonotype: One end of the junction fails to match germline, which may point to a read error. J is TRBJ2-2 and V is TRBV7-7; tentatively, D is TRBD1 (5 bases). The CDR3 covers 13 residues. Per the germline V gene, CDR1 is SSHAT and CDR2 is FNYEAQ (reference sequence). The CDR3 spells CASRQGNTGELFF. The CDR3 DNA reads TGTGCTAGCAGGCAGGGGAACACCGGGGAGCTGTTTTTT. Looking up the rest from reference TRBV7-7 and TRBJ2-2 gives the full variable domain: GAGVSQSPRYKVTKRGQDVTLRCDPISSHATLYWYQQALGQGPEFLTYFNYEAQPDKSGLPSDRFSAERPEGSISTLTIQRTEQRDSAMYRCASRQGNTGELFFGEGSRLTVL.

J is TRBJ2-7 and V is TRBV6-2 or TRBV6-3, with unresolved D. Trimming cost V 2 bases and J 3 bases, with 11 bases left between them. CDR1 MNHEY and CDR2 SVGEGT come from the germline V gene. The CDR3 covers 14 residues. This CDR3 is CASSYGRQLYEQYF. The CDR3 DNA follows: TGTGCCAGCAGTTACGGGCGGCAACTCTACGAGCAGTACTTC.

In this sample, this clonotype turned up many times. The chain recombines TRBV3-1 with TRBJ1-1; maybe TRBD1 (6 bases). Looked up from germline, CDR1 is LGHDT and CDR2 is YNNKEL (reference sequence). V was clipped by 4 bases and J by 6 bases, with 18 bases between them. CDR3 length equals 15 residues. The CDR3 sequence: CASSPYTGTGAEAFF. The DNA of the CDR3 is TGTGCCAGCAGCCCGTACACAGGGACCGGCGCTGAAGCTTTCTTT.

At least ten counts were recorded for this clonotype. The chain has TRBV7-8 and TRBJ2-5, with D perhaps matching TRBD1 (5 bases). Germline CDR1 is SGHVS and CDR2 is FQNEAQ. CDR3 length equals 15 residues. The V end was cut by 0 bases, the J end by 7 bases, with 15 bases between. CDR3 sequence (DNA): TGTGCCAGCAGCTTAGCCCAGGGTTGGTTCGGGACCCAGTACTTC. Amino acid sequence: CASSLAQGWFGTQYF. The variable domain in full, completed from reference TRBV7-8 and TRBJ2-5, reads GAGVSQSPRYKVAKRGQDVALRCDPISGHVSLFWYQQALGQGPEFLTYFQNEAQLDKSGLPSDRFFAERPEGSVSTLKIQRTQQEDSAVYLCASSLAQGWFGTQYFGPGTRLLVL.

The V call is TRBV20-1, the J call TRBJ1-2, with 9 bases aligning to TRBD1. Trimming removed 3 bases from V and 4 bases from J; junction bases left unmatched: 9. The germline CDR1 and CDR2 sequences are DFQATT and SNEGSKA (reference sequence). CDR3 length equals 15 residues. DNA of the CDR3: TGCAGTGCTAGCCCAAACAGGGGGCAAGTCTATGGCTACACCTTC. Protein product: CSASPNRGQVYGYTF.

This clonotype was detected only a few times. The chain uses TRBV3-1 and TRBJ2-2, with 10 nucleotides matching TRBD1. The CDR3 is made up of 13 amino acids. J was trimmed by 6 bases and V by 6 bases; bases with no gene match: 1. The germline V gene has CDR1 LGHDT and CDR2 YNNKEL (reference sequence). The CDR3 loop reads CASRGQGAGELFF. CDR3 nucleotide sequence: TGTGCCAGCAGAGGACAGGGGGCCGGGGAGCTGTTTTTT.

This clonotype was seen many times. The CDR3 here is CSARGEGARYEQYF. CDR3 nucleotides: TGCAGTGCTAGGGGTGAGGGGGCGAGGTACGAGCAGTACTTC. The chain recombines TRBV20-1 with TRBJ2-7, with 7 bases matching TRBD1. CDR1 is DFQATT, CDR2 SNEGSKA, per germline (reference sequence). The J segment lost 4 bases and the V segment lost 3 bases, leaving 9 bases of the junction unmatched. CDR3 size: 14 residues.

Ten or more counts support this clonotype. The rearrangement links TRBV7-3 to TRBJ2-2, with 12 bases aligning to TRBD2. The V gene end was trimmed by 1 base and the J gene end by 2 bases; junction bases not matched to a gene: 8. The CDR3 covers 19 residues. Germline-derived CDR1 and CDR2 are SGHTA and FQGTGA. As DNA, the CDR3 is TGTGCCAGCAGCTTAAGGCTCCTAGCGGGAGGGCCAAACACCGGGGAGCTGTTTTTT. Protein: CASSLRLLAGGPNTGELFF.

This clonotype was counted many times. The gene calls are TRBV19 and TRBJ1-5, with 10 bases lining up with TRBD1. V shed 2 bases, J shed 5 bases, and the junction held 12 bases outside the gene matches. This CDR3 is 18 amino acids long. Looked up from germline, CDR1 is LNHDA and CDR2 is SQIVND (reference sequence). CDR3 DNA sequence: TGTGCCAGTAGTATACCCACCAGCGGGACAGGGGTGCATCAGCCCCAGCATTTT. Protein product: CASSIPTSGTGVHQPQHF.

In this sample, this clonotype turned up many times. The genes are TRBV5-1 and TRBJ2-7, with 9 bases fitting TRBD1. Germline values: CDR1 SGHRS, CDR2 YFSETQ. The CDR3 sequence is 13 residues long. J was trimmed by 6 bases and V by 4 bases; bases with no gene match: 5. CDR3 loop: CASSPGTGTEQYF. The CDR3 bases are TGCGCCAGCAGCCCCGGGACAGGGACCGAGCAGTACTTC.

The chain joins TRBV2 to TRBJ1-2; 10 nucleotides match TRBD1. This CDR3 is built from 14 residues. J lost 5 bases, V lost 5 bases, and 5 bases had no gene match. The germline gives CDR1 SNHLY, CDR2 FYNNEI. The CDR3 DNA is TGTGCCAGCAGTAAACGGGACAGGGGATATGGCTACACCTTC. It codes for CASSKRDRGYGYTF.

This clonotype was recorded many times. The chain is built from TRBV20-1 and TRBJ2-7; D is possibly TRBD1 (5 bases). Trimming left V 1 base short and J 1 base short, with 11 bases between. CDR1 DFQATT and CDR2 SNEGSKA come from the germline V gene (reference sequence). The CDR3 is 14 amino acids. This CDR3 reads CSARVSRVSYEQYF. The CDR3, as DNA: TGCAGTGCTAGAGTCTCCAGGGTATCCTACGAGCAGTACTTC.

The table lists this clonotype with many counts. This rearrangement joins TRBV19 to TRBJ2-7; TRBD2 matches at 11 bases. With V trimmed by 3 bases and J by 1 base, 5 bases remained unmatched. Germline V CDR1 and CDR2: LNHDA, SQIVND (reference sequence). The CDR3 covers 16 residues. The CDR3 loop is CASSIRASGRSYEQYF. In nucleotides, the CDR3 is TGTGCCAGTAGTATCAGGGCTAGCGGGAGGTCCTACGAGCAGTACTTC.

This clonotype has at least ten counts. V usage is TRBV20-1 and J usage is TRBJ2-5; D gene uncertain. This CDR3 is built from 12 residues. Germline V gene sequence: CDR1 DFQATT, CDR2 SNEGSKA (reference sequence). Trimming stripped 5 bases from V and 5 bases from J, with 12 bases between. The CDR3 protein is CSAQVGSETQYF. The CDR3 nucleotides are TGCAGTGCTCAAGTGGGATCGGAGACCCAGTACTTC.